Sequencing of this TCR beta chain was carried out in a study of technical replicates of blood from a handful of donors. Measured with immunoSEQ multiplex PCR; TCRdb has only the in-frame clones, and not every one. The table shows about 79,000 clones, with around 94% occurring only once. Material for sequencing was T cells isolated from PBMCs. The sequence derives from a human donor in good health.

CDR3 loop: CASSNWDRGPSNGYTF. The CDR3 DNA reads as TGTGCCAGCAGCAACTGGGACAGGGGGCCTTCTAATGGCTACACCTTC. The gene calls are TRBV5-4 and TRBJ1-2; 12 nucleotides line up with TRBD1. The CDR3 length is 16 residues. The trim removed 4 bases at V and 6 bases at J, leaving 10 bases unmatched. From germline, CDR1 is SGHNT and CDR2 YYREEE (reference sequence).